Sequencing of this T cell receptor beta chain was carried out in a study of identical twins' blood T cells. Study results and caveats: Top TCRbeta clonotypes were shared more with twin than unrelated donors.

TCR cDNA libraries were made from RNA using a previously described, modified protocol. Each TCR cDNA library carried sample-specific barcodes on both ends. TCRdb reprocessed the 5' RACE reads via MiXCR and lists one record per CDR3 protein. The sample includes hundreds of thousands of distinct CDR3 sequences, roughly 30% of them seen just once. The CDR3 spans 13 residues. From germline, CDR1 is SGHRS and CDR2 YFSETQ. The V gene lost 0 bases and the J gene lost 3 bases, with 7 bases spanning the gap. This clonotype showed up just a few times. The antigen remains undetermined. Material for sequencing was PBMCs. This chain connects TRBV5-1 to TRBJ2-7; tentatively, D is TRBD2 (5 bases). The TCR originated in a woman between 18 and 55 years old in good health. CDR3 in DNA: TGCGCCAGCAGCTTGGGTGACTACTACGAGCAGTACTTC. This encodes CASSLGDYYEQYF.